This TCR beta chain was captured in a study of T cell responses to AZD1222 COVID-19 vaccine. This table comes from immunoSEQ multiplex PCR, and its TCRdb copy is limited to in-frame clones, with some not included. The data hold more than 150,000 clones, with 92% observed a single time. The CDR3 is made up of 13 amino acids. The germline V gene encodes CDR1 MNHNY and CDR2 SVGAGI (reference sequence). The junction had 14 bases not matched to a gene; V was cut back by 7 bases and J by 12 bases. This TCR derives from an adult in good health. Sequencing was performed on peripheral blood, taken on day 0 of AZD1222 vaccination. The chain has TRBV6-6 and TRBJ1-2; 7 positions match TRBD1. The CDR3 protein is CASTTGQSVGNTF. Written as DNA, the CDR3 is TGTGCCAGCACGACAGGGCAAAGCGTCGGGAACACCTTC.